The rows below give T cell receptor beta chains drawn from one sample of a study of blood T cell repertoires in COVID-19. Clones were sequenced by immunoSEQ multiplex PCR, and TCRdb holds only the in-frame ones, with some missing. The table includes around 240,000 clones, 70% to 85% detected once. The sample comprised peripheral blood. The receptor source for this set is a woman aged 80 or older with acute or convalescent COVID-19. CDR3s include the opening cysteine and the closing phenylalanine or tryptophan. The D gene is left open where the match is weak. Some rows have no size entry. The others give once, few or many, or a class for an expanded clone.

DNA: TGCGCCAGCAGCTTGATCCCCCGGGACAGAGCCTACGGAGGGAATTCACCCCTCCACTTT; CDR3: CASSLIPRDRAYGGNSPLHF; V: TRBV5-1; J: TRBJ1-6; size: few; D: TRBD1
DNA: TGTGCCAGCAGACCGGGATCGAGCTCCTACGAGCAGTACTTC; CDR3: CASRPGSSSYEQYF; V: TRBV2; J: TRBJ2-7; size: .; D: .
DNA: TGCGCCAGCAGTAAACGACTAGCGGGAAACAATGAGCAGTTCTTC; CDR3: CASSKRLAGNNEQFF; V: TRBV4-1; J: TRBJ2-1; size: .; D: TRBD2
DNA: TGCAGTGCTAGGTCGGAGACCCAGTACTTC; CDR3: CSARSETQYF; V: TRBV20-1; J: TRBJ2-5; size: .; D: .
DNA: TGTGCTAGTGGTTTGGTCCGACTAGGTTACAATGAGCAGTTCTTC; CDR3: CASGLVRLGYNEQFF; V: TRBV12-5; J: TRBJ2-1; size: .; D: .
DNA: TGCGCCAGCAGCCAAGACAACAGGGTCTGGAATGAGCAGTTCTTC; CDR3: CASSQDNRVWNEQFF; V: TRBV4-3; J: TRBJ2-1; size: once; D: .
DNA: TGCGCCAGCAGGACCCAGCCTAGCGGGATCGACGAGCAGTACTTC; CDR3: CASRTQPSGIDEQYF; V: TRBV5-1; J: TRBJ2-7; size: .; D: TRBD2
DNA: TGCGCCAGCAGCCCAGGGAGGGATACGCAGTATTTT; CDR3: CASSPGRDTQYF; V: TRBV5-1; J: TRBJ2-3; size: .; D: .
DNA: TGTGCCAGCAGCCCGAGAAGCGGGGGTACAGATACGCAGTATTTT; CDR3: CASSPRSGGTDTQYF; V: TRBV7-3; J: TRBJ2-3; size: .; D: TRBD2
DNA: TGCGCCAGCAGCAGAGGACAGGGTGTATCCTACAATGAGCAGTTCTTC; CDR3: CASSRGQGVSYNEQFF; V: TRBV5-1; J: TRBJ2-1; size: .; D: TRBD1
DNA: TGTGCCAGCAGTTACAAGTTGGGAGCGCCAACCTACAATGAGCAGTTCTTC; CDR3: CASSYKLGAPTYNEQFF; V: TRBV6-2/TRBV6-3; J: TRBJ2-1; size: once; D: .